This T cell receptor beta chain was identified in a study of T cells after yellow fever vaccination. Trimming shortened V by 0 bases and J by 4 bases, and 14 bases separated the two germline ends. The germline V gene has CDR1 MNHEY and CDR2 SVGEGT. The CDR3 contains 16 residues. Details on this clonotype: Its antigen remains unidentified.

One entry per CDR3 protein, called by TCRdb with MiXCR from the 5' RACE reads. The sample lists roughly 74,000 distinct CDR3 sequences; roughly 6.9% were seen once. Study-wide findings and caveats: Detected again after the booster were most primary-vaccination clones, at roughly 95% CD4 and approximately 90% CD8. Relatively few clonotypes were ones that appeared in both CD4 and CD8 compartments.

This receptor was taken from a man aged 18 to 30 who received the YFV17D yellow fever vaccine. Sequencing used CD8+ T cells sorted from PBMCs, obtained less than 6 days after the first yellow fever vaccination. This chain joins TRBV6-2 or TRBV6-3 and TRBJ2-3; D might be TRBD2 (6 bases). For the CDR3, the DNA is TGTGCCAGCAGTTACTCAGCAGGTCTAGCGCCAGATACGCAGTATTTT. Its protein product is CASSYSAGLAPDTQYF.